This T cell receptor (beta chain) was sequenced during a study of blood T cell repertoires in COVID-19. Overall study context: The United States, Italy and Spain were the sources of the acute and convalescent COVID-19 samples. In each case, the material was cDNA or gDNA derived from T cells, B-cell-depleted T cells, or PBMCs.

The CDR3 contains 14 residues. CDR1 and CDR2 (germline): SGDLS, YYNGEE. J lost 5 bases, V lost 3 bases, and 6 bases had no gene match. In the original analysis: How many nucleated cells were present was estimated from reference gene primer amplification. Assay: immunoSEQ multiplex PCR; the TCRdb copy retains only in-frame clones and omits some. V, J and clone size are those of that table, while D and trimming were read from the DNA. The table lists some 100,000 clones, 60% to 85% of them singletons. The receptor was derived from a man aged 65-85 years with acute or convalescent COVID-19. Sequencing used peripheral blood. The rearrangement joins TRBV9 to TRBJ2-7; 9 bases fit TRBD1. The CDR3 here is CASSATGTGHEQYF. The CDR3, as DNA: TGTGCCAGCAGCGCAACCGGGACAGGGCACGAGCAGTACTTC.